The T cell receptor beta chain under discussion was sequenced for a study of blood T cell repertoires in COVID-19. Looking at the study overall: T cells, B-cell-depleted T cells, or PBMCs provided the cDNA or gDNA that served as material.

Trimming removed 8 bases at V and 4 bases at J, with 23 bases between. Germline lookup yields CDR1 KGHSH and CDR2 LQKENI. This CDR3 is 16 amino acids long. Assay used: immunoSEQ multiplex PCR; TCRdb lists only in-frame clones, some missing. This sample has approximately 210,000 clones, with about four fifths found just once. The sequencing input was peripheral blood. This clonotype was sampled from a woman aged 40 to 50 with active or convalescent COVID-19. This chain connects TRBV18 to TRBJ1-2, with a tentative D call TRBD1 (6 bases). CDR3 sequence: CASDDPRTAVLYGYTF. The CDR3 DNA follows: TGTGCCAGCGACGATCCTCGGACAGCCGTCCTCTATGGCTACACCTTC. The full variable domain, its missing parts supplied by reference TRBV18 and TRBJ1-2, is NAGVMQNPRHLVRRRGQEARLRCSPMKGHSHVYWYRQLPEEGLKFMVYLQKENIIDESGMPKERFSAEFPKEGPSILRIQQVVRGDSAAYFCASDDPRTAVLYGYTFGSGTRLTVV.